The T cell receptor (beta chain) described here comes from a study of blood T cells in healthy people across ages. Comment on this clonotype: Its antigen is unidentified.

The CDR3 is 13 amino acids. V lost 3 bases to trimming and J lost 6 bases; unmatched junction nucleotides: 7. CDR1 is DFQATT, CDR2 SNEGSKA, per germline (reference sequence). A second PCR of roughly 7 to 11 cycles used a sample-barcoded 5' primer and a J-beta primer mix. Every molecule of cDNA carried a tag from a template-switch adaptor with 12 random nucleotides. TCRdb itself ran the 5' RACE reads through MiXCR, one entry per CDR3 protein. This table holds about 770,000 distinct CDR3 sequences, about 42% found once. Study-wide results and caveats: Donors of long life had a larger count of naive CD4+ cells and greater diversity than aged donors.

Specimen: blood. This chain uses TRBV20-1 with TRBJ1-2, with 7 nucleotides matching TRBD1. This clonotype originated in a man aged 60 to 75 in good health. CDR3 in DNA: TGCAGTGCTAGTCAGGGGGTTAGTCATGGCTACACCTTC. Residues: CSASQGVSHGYTF.